This T cell receptor beta chain was observed in a study of shared clonotypes between healthy human individuals. General study findings and limits: Compared with clonotypes that all four donors shared, non-shared clonotypes had lower generation probabilities.

Data came from immunoSEQ multiplex PCR; TCRdb stores just in-frame clones and leaves some out. The data show 2 million to 2.5 million clones, roughly 95% seen once. The germline V gene encodes CDR1 SNHLY and CDR2 FYNNEI. The CDR3 is 15 residues long. Concerning this clone: What it recognizes is unknown. One end of the junction varies from germline; a read error may be responsible.

Naive CD8 cells were CD45RO-negative, positively selected for CCR7, excluding terminally differentiated effector memory CD45RA+ cells. The source material was naive CD8+ T cells sorted from blood. The sequence derives from a man between 18 and 35 years old in good health. This chain connects TRBV2 to TRBJ2-7, with D unclear. For the CDR3, the DNA is TGTGCCAGCAGCGAAGCAGATGGGCCCTCTTCCGAGCAGTACTTC. As protein: CASSEADGPSSEQYF.